One T cell receptor beta chain is described in this entry. The sample belongs to a study of T cell changes during pregnancy in multiple sclerosis. From germline, CDR1 is MDHEN and CDR2 SYDVKM. Trimming removed 6 bases from V and 3 bases from J; junction bases left unmatched: 7. The CDR3 has 15 residues. Profiling relied on immunoSEQ multiplex PCR, and the TCRdb table lists in-frame clones only, not all of them. The sample holds about 89,000 clones; around 94% are singletons and the top ten take approximately 0.8%. Sequenced here: peripheral blood, sampled in the third trimester of pregnancy. This TCR was sampled from a female donor with multiple sclerosis, enrolled in a pregnancy study. The chain joins TRBV28 to TRBJ2-7; 11 nucleotides line up with TRBD1. CDR3 region: CASSWTGGRGYEQYF. The CDR3 DNA sequence: TGTGCCAGCAGCTGGACAGGGGGCAGGGGCTACGAGCAGTACTTC.